The 19 T cell receptor beta chains reported below all come from one sample, sequenced in a study of blood T cell repertoires in COVID-19. Clones were sequenced by immunoSEQ multiplex PCR, and TCRdb holds only the in-frame ones, with some missing. The sample records some 320,000 clones, around nine tenths being singletons. Sequencing was carried out using PBMCs or T cells enriched from blood (not recorded which). These receptors were collected from a woman aged 25 to 39 who had been exposed to COVID-19.

CDR3 bases: TGTGCCACCAGGGACACCACTACGGCGATCGGGGAGACCCAGTACTTC. This codes for CATRDTTTAIGETQYF. This chain uses TRBV15 with TRBJ2-5, with a weak D call TRBD1 (5 bases). The length of the CDR3 is 16 residues. Per germline, CDR1 LNHNV and CDR2 YYDKDF (reference sequence). V was pared by 6 bases and J by 5 bases, with 22 bases between.

The chain has TRBV7-2 and TRBJ1-2; unclear D gene. The CDR3 runs to 12 residues. Deletions cut 5 bases from V and 4 bases from J, with 8 bases between. The germline V gene encodes CDR1 SGHTA and CDR2 FQGNSA. This CDR3 reads CASSPLIYGYTF. The CDR3 DNA reads as TGTGCCAGCAGCCCCCTTATCTATGGCTACACCTTC.

This chain uses TRBV15 with TRBJ1-5; D perhaps matches TRBD1 (6 bases). V gave up 0 bases and J gave up 0 bases, with 12 bases separating them. CDR1 is LNHNV and CDR2 is YYDKDF in the germline V gene (reference sequence). The CDR3 sequence is 17 residues long. CDR3 sequence reads: CATSRDRTVFSNQPQHF. In nucleotides, the CDR3 is TGTGCCACCAGCAGAGATAGGACAGTCTTTAGCAATCAGCCCCAGCATTTT.

The chain couples TRBV19 to TRBJ1-2, with D perhaps matching TRBD1 (5 bases). Germline lookup yields CDR1 LNHDA and CDR2 SQIVND (reference sequence). V gave up 7 bases and J gave up 7 bases, with 22 bases separating them. The CDR3 extends over 15 amino acids. The CDR3 bases are TGTGCCAGTACAAGAACGGCAGGGTCCGTAGGTGGCTACACCTTC. Translation gives CASTRTAGSVGGYTF.

The chain carries TRBV9 and TRBJ2-5; D is ambiguous. V shed 0 bases and J shed 5 bases, with 14 bases lying between them. There are 15 residues in the CDR3. Germline loops: CDR1 SGDLS, CDR2 YYNGEE. CDR3 nucleotide sequence: TGTGCCAGCAGCGTAGCTGGTCGATCGGAGGAGACCCAGTACTTC. It specifies CASSVAGRSEETQYF.

This clone has a single count. The gene calls are TRBV2 and TRBJ1-5, with 8 bases identical to TRBD1. There are 14 residues in the CDR3. V trimming: 6 bases; J trimming: 5 bases; junction bases outside the gene matches: 6. Per the germline V gene, CDR1 is SNHLY and CDR2 is FYNNEI. As DNA, the CDR3 is TGTGCCAGCAGCTCCGGACAGGGCGATCAGCCCCAGCATTTT. Residues: CASSSGQGDQPQHF.

The V and J genes are TRBV15 and TRBJ1-1; D is uncertain. V lost 0 bases to trimming and J lost 3 bases, with 5 bases between them. The CDR3 has 13 residues. Germline V gives CDR1 LNHNV, CDR2 YYDKDF (reference sequence). The chain's CDR3 is CATSREAYTEAFF. The CDR3, as DNA: TGTGCCACCAGCAGAGAGGCTTACACTGAAGCTTTCTTT.

This chain uses TRBV7-7 with TRBJ2-6, with D unclear. The CDR3 has 16 amino acids. V lost 3 bases and J 0 bases, leaving 9 bases between the germline ends. Per germline, CDR1 SSHAT and CDR2 FNYEAQ (reference sequence). CDR3 residues: CASSFNSLSGANVLTF. Here the CDR3 DNA reads TGTGCCAGCAGCTTTAATTCCCTCTCTGGGGCCAACGTCCTGACTTTC. The full variable domain, its missing parts supplied by reference TRBV7-7 and TRBJ2-6, is GAGVSQSPRYKVTKRGQDVTLRCDPISSHATLYWYQQALGQGPEFLTYFNYEAQPDKSGLPSDRFSAERPEGSISTLTIQRTEQRDSAMYRCASSFNSLSGANVLTFGAGSRLTVL.

V gene TRBV5-6 combines with J gene TRBJ1-1; 7 nucleotides line up with TRBD1. This CDR3 is built from 15 residues. The V and J ends lost 2 bases and 1 base, in that order; junction bases with no gene match: 5. The V gene's germline CDR1 is SGHDT and CDR2 YYEEEE. The CDR3 spells CASSLPNRGNTEAFF. Here the CDR3 DNA reads TGTGCCAGCAGCTTACCCAACAGGGGGAACACTGAAGCTTTCTTT.

The CDR3 DNA reads as TGTGCCAGCTTCAGGGGGACTGAGGTCTATGGCTACACCTTC. It translates to CASFRGTEVYGYTF. This chain uses TRBV5-6 with TRBJ1-2; the match to TRBD1 covers 7 bases. Trimming at V came to 7 bases and at J to 4 bases, leaving 10 bases not matched to a gene. Germline assignment: CDR1 SGHDT and CDR2 YYEEEE. The CDR3 consists of 14 residues.

This chain joins TRBV6-5 and TRBJ1-6, with D unclear. From germline, CDR1 is MNHEY and CDR2 SVGAGI. The CDR3 runs 15 residues. Trimming removed 5 bases at V and 8 bases at J, with 16 bases between. The CDR3 region has the DNA TGTGCCAGCAGTAGAAGCGGGGTTGCGGATTCACCCCTCCACTTT. This gives the protein CASSRSGVADSPLHF.

This clone was observed a handful of times. The V gene is TRBV5-6, the J gene TRBJ1-2; D is perhaps TRBD1 (6 bases). CDR3 size: 14 residues. CDR1 is SGHDT and CDR2 is YYEEEE in the germline V gene. Trimming stripped 2 bases from V and 5 bases from J, with 13 bases between. CDR3 nucleotide sequence: TGTGCCAGCAGCTTTCGGGACATTAGTTATGGCTACACCTTC. This translates into CASSFRDISYGYTF.

The chain has TRBV5-8 and TRBJ2-2, with a tentative D call TRBD1 (5 bases). CDR1 SGHTS and CDR2 YDEGEE come from the germline V gene. Trimming removed 2 bases at V and 0 bases at J, with 17 bases between. The CDR3 consists of 18 residues. The CDR3 bases are TGTGCCAGCAGCTTTTTGGGGCGAACAACAACGAACACCGGGGAGCTGTTTTTT. Amino acids: CASSFLGRTTTNTGELFF.

In nucleotides, the CDR3 is TGTGCCAGCAGCCAGGGACAGGGGGTCTCTGGAAACACCATATATTTT. This sequence encodes CASSQGQGVSGNTIYF. The V and J genes are TRBV7-2 and TRBJ1-3; 11 bases line up with TRBD1. This CDR3 has 16 amino acids. The germline gives CDR1 SGHTA, CDR2 FQGNSA. V shed 5 bases, J shed 0 bases, and the junction held 3 bases outside the gene matches.

The V call is TRBV7-9, the J call TRBJ1-2, with 7 bases that match TRBD1. Per the germline V gene, CDR1 is SEHNR and CDR2 is FQNEAQ (reference sequence). J gave up 4 bases and V 5 bases, and 7 bases lay outside the gene matches. The CDR3 runs to 14 residues. CDR3 DNA sequence: TGTGCCAGCAGCCAAGTCGGGACAGTCTATGGCTACACCTTC. It specifies CASSQVGTVYGYTF.

This chain uses TRBV9 with TRBJ2-7; a possible D gene is TRBD2 (5 bases). CDR1 is SGDLS, CDR2 YYNGEE, per germline. V gave up 4 bases and J gave up 2 bases, with 28 bases separating them. CDR3 length equals 19 residues. CDR3 sequence reads: CASSPRAEGFLRPPYEQYF. DNA of the CDR3: TGTGCCAGCAGCCCACGTGCCGAGGGATTTTTGAGACCACCCTACGAGCAGTACTTC.

The chain couples TRBV28 to TRBJ2-7, with no clear D. CDR1 is MDHEN and CDR2 is SYDVKM in the germline V gene. V shed 4 bases and J shed 0 bases, with 4 bases lying between them. This CDR3 is built from 12 residues. For the CDR3, the DNA is TGTGCCAGCAGTTCCAGCTCCTACGAGCAGTACTTC. This gives the protein CASSSSSYEQYF.

This clone was seen a single time. V and J are TRBV11-3 and TRBJ2-5, with TRBD1 identical over 7 bases. The germline CDR1 and CDR2 sequences are SGHNT and YENEEA. This CDR3 has 16 residues. V shed 2 bases and J 2 bases; nucleotides not matched to a gene: 8. In nucleotides, the CDR3 is TGTGCCAGCAGCTTAAATCGGGACAGCGATCAAGAGACCCAGTACTTC. Its protein is CASSLNRDSDQETQYF.

This chain joins TRBV9 and TRBJ1-2; D is unresolved. The V end was cut by 0 bases, the J end by 4 bases, with 13 bases between. Germline values: CDR1 SGDLS, CDR2 YYNGEE. The CDR3 runs 15 residues. The chain's CDR3 is CASSVGVAGSYGYTF. In DNA form, the CDR3 reads TGTGCCAGCAGCGTAGGTGTCGCAGGAAGCTATGGCTACACCTTC. The full variable domain, in which reference TRBV9 and TRBJ1-2 provide the parts outside the CDR3, is DSGVTQTPKHLITATGQRVTLRCSPRSGDLSVYWYQQSLDQGLQFLIQYYNGEERAKGNILERFSAQQFPDLHSELNLSSLELGDSALYFCASSVGVAGSYGYTFGSGTRLTVV.